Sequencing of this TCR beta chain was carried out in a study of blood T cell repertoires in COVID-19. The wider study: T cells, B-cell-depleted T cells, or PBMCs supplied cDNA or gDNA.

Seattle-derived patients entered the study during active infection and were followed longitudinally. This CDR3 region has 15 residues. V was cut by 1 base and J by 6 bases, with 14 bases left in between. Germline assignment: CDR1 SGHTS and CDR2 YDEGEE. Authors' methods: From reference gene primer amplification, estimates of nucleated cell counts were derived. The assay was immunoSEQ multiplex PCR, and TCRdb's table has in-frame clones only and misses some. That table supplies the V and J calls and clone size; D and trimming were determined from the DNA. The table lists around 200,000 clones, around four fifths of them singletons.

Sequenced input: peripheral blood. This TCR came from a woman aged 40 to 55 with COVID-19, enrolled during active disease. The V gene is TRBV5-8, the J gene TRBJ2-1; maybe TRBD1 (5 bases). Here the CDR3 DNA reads TGTGCCAGCAGCTTGAAGGGGCAAGGTTTCAATGAGCAGTTCTTC. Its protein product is CASSLKGQGFNEQFF.